The TCR beta chain described here comes from a study of early T cells in non-severe SARS-CoV-2 infection. On the study more broadly: Unsorted whole blood bulk RNA was sequenced, with unpaired chains.

On this clonotype: Antigen: not known.

V dropped 1 base and J dropped 3 bases, with 8 bases sitting between them. The CDR3 contains 13 residues. CDR1 and CDR2 (germline): SQVTM, ANQGSEA. Individual cDNA molecules received unique molecular identifiers. Via MiXCR, TCRdb re-called the 5' RACE reads, giving one row per CDR3 protein. The sample records some 26,000 distinct CDR3 sequences, around 4.8% being singletons. Study-wide findings and caveats: There was a bias toward anti-spike CD8 responses in VDJdb matching, which missed private and CD4 specificities.

The chain carries TRBV29-1 and TRBJ2-3; D may correspond to TRBD1 or TRBD2 (5 bases each). The sample was whole blood. This receptor was identified in an adult who was a healthcare worker with PCR-confirmed SARS-CoV-2 infection or an uninfected control (not recorded which). CDR3 region: CSVEGRETDTQYF. CDR3 nucleotides: TGCAGCGTTGAAGGCAGGGAGACAGATACGCAGTATTTT.